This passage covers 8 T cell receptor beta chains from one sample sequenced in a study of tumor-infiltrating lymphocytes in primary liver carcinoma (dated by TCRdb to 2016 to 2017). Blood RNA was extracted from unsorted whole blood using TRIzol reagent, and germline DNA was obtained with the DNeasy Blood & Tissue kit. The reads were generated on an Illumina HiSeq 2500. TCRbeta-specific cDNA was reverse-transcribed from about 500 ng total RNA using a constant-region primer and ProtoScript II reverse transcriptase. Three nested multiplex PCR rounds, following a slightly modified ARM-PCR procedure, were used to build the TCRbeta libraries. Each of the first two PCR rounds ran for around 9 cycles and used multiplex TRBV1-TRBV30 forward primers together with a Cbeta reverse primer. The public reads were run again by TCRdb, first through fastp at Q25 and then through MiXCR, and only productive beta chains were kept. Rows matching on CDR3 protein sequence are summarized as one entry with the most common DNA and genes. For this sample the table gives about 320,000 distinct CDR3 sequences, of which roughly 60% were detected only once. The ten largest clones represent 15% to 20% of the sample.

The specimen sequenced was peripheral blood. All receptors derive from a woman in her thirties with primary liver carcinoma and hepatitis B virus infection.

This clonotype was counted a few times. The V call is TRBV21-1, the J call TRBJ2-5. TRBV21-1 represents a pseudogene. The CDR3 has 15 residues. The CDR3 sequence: CASSKYWREHETQYF. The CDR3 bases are TGTGCCAGCAGTAAATATTGGAGAGAGCACGAGACCCAGTACTTC.

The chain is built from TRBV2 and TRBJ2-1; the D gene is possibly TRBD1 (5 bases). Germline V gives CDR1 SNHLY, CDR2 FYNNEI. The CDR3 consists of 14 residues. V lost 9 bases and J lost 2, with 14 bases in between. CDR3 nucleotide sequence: TGTGCCAGTAATTTTGACAGAGCCTACAATGAGCAGTTCTTC. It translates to CASNFDRAYNEQFF.

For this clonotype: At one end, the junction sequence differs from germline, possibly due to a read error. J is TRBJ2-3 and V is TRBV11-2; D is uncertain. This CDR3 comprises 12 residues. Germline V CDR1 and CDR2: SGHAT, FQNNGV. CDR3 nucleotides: TGTGCTAGCAGCTTCCACACAGATACGCAGTATTTT. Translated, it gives CASSFHTDTQYF.

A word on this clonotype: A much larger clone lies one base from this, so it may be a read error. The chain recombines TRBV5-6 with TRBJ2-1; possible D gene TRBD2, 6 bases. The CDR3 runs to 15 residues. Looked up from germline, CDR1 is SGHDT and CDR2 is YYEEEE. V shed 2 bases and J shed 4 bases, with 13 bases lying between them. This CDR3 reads CASSFSAGSYNEQFF. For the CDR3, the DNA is TGTGCCAGCAGCTTTTCCGCGGGAAGTTACAATGAGCAGTTCTTC.

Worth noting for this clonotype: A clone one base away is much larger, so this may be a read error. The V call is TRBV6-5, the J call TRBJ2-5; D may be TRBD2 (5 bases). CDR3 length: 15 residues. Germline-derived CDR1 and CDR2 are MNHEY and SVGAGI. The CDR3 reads CASSYAPEGQEAQYF. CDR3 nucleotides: TGTGCCAGCAGTTACGCGCCCGAGGGCCAAGAGGCCCAGTACTTC.

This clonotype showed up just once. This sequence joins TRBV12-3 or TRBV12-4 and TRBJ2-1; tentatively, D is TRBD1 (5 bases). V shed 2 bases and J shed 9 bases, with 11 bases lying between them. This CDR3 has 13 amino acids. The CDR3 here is CASSLSRAGEQFF. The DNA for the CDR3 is TGTGCCAGCAGTTTATCCAGGGCCGGTGAGCAGTTCTTC.

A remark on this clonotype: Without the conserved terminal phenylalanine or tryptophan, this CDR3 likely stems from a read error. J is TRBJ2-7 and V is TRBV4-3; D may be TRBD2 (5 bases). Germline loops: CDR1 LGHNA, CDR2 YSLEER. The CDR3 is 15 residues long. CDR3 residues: CASSQVADYSYEQYI. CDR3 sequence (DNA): TGCGCTAGCAGCCAAGTGGCTGACTACTCCTACGAGCAGTACATC.

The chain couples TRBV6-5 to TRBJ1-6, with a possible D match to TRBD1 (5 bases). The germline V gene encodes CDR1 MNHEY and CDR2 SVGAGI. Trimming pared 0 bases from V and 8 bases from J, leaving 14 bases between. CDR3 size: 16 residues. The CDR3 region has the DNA TGTGCCAGCAGTTACTCGAGTGGGACCGGCTATTCACCCCTCCACTTT. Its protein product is CASSYSSGTGYSPLHF.